This T cell receptor beta chain was profiled in a study of lymphopenia after photon versus proton radiotherapy. Profiling relied on immunoSEQ multiplex PCR, and the TCRdb table lists in-frame clones only, not all of them. The repertoire has about 83,000 clones, 65% to 85% of them found once; the top ten carry 1.2% to 1.5%. Trimming took 1 base from V and 2 from J, leaving 12 bases between them. Germline V gives CDR1 MNHEY, CDR2 SMNVEV (reference sequence). The CDR3 consists of 15 residues. This TCR was sampled from a man in his fifties or sixties with pancreatic cancer. The chain has TRBV27 and TRBJ2-7; possible D gene TRBD2, 6 bases. Sequenced here: peripheral blood, sampled from a patient treated with proton-based radiotherapy. CDR3 amino acids: CASSLFRGSPYEQYF. The CDR3 DNA reads TGTGCCAGCAGTTTATTCCGGGGGAGTCCCTACGAGCAGTACTTC.